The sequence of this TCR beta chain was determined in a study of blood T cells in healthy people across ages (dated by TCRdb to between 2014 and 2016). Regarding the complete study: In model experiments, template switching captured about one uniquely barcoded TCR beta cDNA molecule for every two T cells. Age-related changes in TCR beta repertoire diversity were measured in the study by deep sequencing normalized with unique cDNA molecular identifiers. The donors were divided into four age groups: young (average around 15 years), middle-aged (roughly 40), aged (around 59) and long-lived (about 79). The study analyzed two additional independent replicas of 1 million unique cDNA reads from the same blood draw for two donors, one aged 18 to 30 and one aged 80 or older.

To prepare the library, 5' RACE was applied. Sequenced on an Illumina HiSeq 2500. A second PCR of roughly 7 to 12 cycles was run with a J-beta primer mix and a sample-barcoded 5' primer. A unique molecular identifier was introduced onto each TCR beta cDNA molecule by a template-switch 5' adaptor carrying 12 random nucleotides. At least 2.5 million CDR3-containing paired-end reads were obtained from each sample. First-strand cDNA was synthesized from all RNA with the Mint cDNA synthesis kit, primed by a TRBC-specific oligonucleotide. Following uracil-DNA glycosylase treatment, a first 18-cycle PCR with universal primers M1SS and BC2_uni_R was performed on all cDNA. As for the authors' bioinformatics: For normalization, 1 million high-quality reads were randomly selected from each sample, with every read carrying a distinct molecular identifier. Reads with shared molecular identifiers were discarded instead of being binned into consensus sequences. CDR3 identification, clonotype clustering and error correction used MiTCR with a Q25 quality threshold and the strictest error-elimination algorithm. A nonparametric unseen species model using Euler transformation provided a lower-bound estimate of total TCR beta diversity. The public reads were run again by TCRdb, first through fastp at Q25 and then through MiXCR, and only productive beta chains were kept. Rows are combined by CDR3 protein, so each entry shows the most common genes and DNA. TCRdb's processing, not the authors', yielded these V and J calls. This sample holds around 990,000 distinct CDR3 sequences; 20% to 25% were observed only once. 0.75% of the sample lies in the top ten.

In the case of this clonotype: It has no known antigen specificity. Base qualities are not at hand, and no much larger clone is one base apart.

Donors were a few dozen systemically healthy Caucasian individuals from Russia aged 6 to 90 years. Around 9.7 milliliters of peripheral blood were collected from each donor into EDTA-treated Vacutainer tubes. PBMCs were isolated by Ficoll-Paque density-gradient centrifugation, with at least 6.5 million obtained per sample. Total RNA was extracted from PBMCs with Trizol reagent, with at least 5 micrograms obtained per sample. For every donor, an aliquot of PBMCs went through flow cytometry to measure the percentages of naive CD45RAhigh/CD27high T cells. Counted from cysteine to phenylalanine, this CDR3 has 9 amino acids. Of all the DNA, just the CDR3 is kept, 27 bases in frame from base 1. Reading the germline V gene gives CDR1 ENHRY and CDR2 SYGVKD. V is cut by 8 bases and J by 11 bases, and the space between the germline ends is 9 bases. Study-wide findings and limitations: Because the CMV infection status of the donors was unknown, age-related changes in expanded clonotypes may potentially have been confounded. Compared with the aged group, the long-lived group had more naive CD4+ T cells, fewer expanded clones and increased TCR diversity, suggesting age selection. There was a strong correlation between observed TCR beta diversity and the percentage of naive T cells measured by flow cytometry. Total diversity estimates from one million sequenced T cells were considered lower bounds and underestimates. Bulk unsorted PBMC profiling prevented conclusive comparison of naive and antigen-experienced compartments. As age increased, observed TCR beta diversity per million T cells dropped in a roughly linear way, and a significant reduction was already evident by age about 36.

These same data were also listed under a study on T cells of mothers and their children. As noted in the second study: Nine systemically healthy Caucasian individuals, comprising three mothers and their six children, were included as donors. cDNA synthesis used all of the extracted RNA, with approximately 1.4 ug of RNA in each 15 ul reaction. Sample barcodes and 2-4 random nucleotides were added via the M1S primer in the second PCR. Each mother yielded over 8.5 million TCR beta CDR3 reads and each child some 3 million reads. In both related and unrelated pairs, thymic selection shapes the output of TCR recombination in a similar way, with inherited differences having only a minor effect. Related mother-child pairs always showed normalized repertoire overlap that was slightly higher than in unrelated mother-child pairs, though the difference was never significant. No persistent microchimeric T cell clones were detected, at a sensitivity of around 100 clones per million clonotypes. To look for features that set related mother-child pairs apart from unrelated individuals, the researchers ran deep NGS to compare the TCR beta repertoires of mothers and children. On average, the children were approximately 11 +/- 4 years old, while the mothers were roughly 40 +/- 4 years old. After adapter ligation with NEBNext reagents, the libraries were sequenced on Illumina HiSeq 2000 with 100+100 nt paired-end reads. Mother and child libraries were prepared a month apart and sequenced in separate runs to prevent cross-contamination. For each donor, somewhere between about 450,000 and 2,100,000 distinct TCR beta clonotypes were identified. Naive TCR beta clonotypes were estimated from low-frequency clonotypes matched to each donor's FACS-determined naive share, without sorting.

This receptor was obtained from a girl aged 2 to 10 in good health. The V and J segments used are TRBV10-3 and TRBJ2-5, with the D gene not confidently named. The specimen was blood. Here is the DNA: TGTGCCATCCAGGTAGGGCAGTACTTC. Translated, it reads CAIQVGQYF.